This T cell receptor (beta chain) was sequenced during a study of beta chain features in type 1 diabetes. Study observations and caveats: Patients' naive, central memory and Treg TCRB repertoires seemed closer to one another than those of healthy donors. Type 1 diabetes patients had fewer VDJ junction insertions and more deletions.

To note about this clone: The antigen remains unidentified.

Isolated RNA was reverse transcribed in full, so expressed TCRB transcripts were sequenced. Sequencing was performed with immunoSEQ multiplex PCR; in TCRdb, only in-frame clones are kept and a portion is missing. The sample records about 44,000 clones, about 51% being singletons. This clonotype was sampled from a woman aged 18-35 years in good health. The sequenced material came from Tregs from blood.

The CDR3 loop reads CASSYFLYEQYF. In DNA, the CDR3 is TGTGCCAGCAGTTACTTCCTCTACGAGCAGTACTTC. J is TRBJ2-7 and V is TRBV6-6; D gene ambiguous. The germline CDR1 and CDR2 sequences are MNHNY and SVGAGI (reference sequence). Trimming stripped 1 base from V and 3 bases from J, with 4 bases between. The CDR3 consists of 12 residues.